The 16 T cell receptor beta chains in this list originate from one sample, sequenced in a study of T-cell reconstitution after alpha-beta-depleted transplantation in children. Preparing the TCRbeta library involved the use of unique molecular identifiers. TCRdb analysed the PCR reads with MiXCR anew, one entry per CDR3 protein. The table records some 200,000 distinct CDR3 sequences, roughly 14% of them present only once. The input for sequencing was PBMCs from the stem cell graft donor, taken from the stem cell graft. Receptors were obtained from a human donor who donated a stem cell graft to a child with acute lymphoblastic leukemia.

The CDR3 nucleotides are TGTGCCAGCAGCTCGAGGCGGCTCGACTCCTACGAGCAGTACTTC. Translated: CASSSRRLDSYEQYF. The rearrangement joins TRBV7-1 to TRBJ2-7; D gene uncertain. TRBV7-1 is given ORF status, its function remaining uncertain. Trimming left V 3 bases short and J 0 bases short, with 12 bases between. The CDR3 runs to 15 residues.

This clonotype was observed many times. The chain uses TRBV5-1 and TRBJ1-2; tentative D call: TRBD1 (6 bases). Germline values: CDR1 SGHRS, CDR2 YFSETQ. This CDR3 has 15 amino acids. V lost 4 bases, J lost 4 bases, and 17 bases lay in between. As DNA, the CDR3 is TGCGCCAGCAGCCCCGGGGGCCTTGGGGGCTATGGCTACACCTTC. It encodes CASSPGGLGGYGYTF. Full variable domain (outside the CDR3, taken from reference TRBV5-1 and TRBJ1-2): KAGVTQTPRYLIKTRGQQVTLSCSPISGHRSVSWYQQTPGQGLQFLFEYFSETQRNKGNFPGRFSGRQFSNSRSEMNVSTLELGDSALYLCASSPGGLGGYGYTFGSGTRLTVV.

In its sample, this clonotype was seen once. The CDR3: CASSNRGSVGYTF. CDR3 bases: TGTGCCAGCAGTAACAGGGGATCCGTTGGCTACACCTTC. The rearrangement links TRBV2 to TRBJ1-2, with 7 bases aligning to TRBD1. V lost 5 bases and J lost 7; bases outside the gene matches: 7. The CDR3 totals 13 residues. Germline V gives CDR1 SNHLY, CDR2 FYNNEI. Combining the CDR3 with reference TRBV2 and TRBJ1-2 gives the whole variable domain EPEVTQTPSHQVTQMGQEVILRCVPISNHLYFYWYRQILGQKVEFLVSFYNNEISEKSEIFDDQFSVERPDGSNFTLKIRSTKLEDSAMYFCASSNRGSVGYTFGSGTRLTVV.

This clonotype was detected many times. The rearrangement links TRBV27 to TRBJ2-7; 7 bases are a match to TRBD2. Looked up from germline, CDR1 is MNHEY and CDR2 is SMNVEV (reference sequence). Germline trimming cut 5 bases from V and 0 bases from J; bases unmatched to any gene: 7. The CDR3 extends over 15 amino acids. The CDR3 bases are TGTGCCAGCAGTGGGGGGGGTGTGATCTCCTACGAGCAGTACTTC. It translates to CASSGGGVISYEQYF.

The table lists this clonotype with many counts. The chain has TRBV2 and TRBJ1-5; perhaps TRBD1 as D (6 bases). Germline CDR1 and CDR2: SNHLY and FYNNEI. The CDR3 is 15 amino acids. Deletions cut 6 bases from V and 3 bases from J, with 15 bases between. This CDR3 reads CASRENRDLNQPQHF. Here the CDR3 DNA reads TGTGCCAGCAGGGAAAACAGGGACCTCAATCAGCCCCAGCATTTT.

This chain connects TRBV11-2 to TRBJ2-1; 9 bases line up with TRBD2. J lost 2 bases, V lost 3 bases, and 5 bases had no gene match. This CDR3 spans 16 amino acids. Germline V CDR1 and CDR2: SGHAT, FQNNGV. This CDR3 reads CASSFGASGAYNEQFF. As DNA, the CDR3 is TGTGCCAGCAGCTTTGGAGCTAGCGGGGCCTACAATGAGCAGTTCTTC.

At least ten counts were recorded for this clonotype. V gene TRBV5-1 combines with J gene TRBJ2-5, with 7 bases that match TRBD1. CDR3 length: 14 residues. Germline V gene data show CDR1 as SGHRS and CDR2 as YFSETQ. The ends lost 5 bases at V and 1 base at J; junction bases unmatched: 5. The CDR3 spells CASRPGTAQETQYF. CDR3 DNA sequence: TGCGCCAGCAGACCCGGGACAGCCCAAGAGACCCAGTACTTC.

This clonotype has a handful of counts. The rearrangement links TRBV6-1 to TRBJ2-7; D is ambiguous. With 7 bases removed from V and 1 base from J, the gap between germline ends came to 11 bases. CDR1 MNHNS and CDR2 SASEGT come from the germline V gene. The CDR3 covers 13 residues. CDR3 in amino acids: CASKRASSYEQYF. CDR3 DNA sequence: TGTGCCAGCAAACGGGCGTCTTCCTACGAGCAGTACTTC.

This clonotype was counted at least ten times. The chain is built from TRBV7-8 and TRBJ1-1, with 8 bases that match TRBD1. Looked up from germline, CDR1 is SGHVS and CDR2 is FQNEAQ. This CDR3 has 16 amino acids. The trim removed 0 bases at V and 0 bases at J, leaving 3 bases unmatched. DNA of the CDR3: TGTGCCAGCAGCTTAGCTCAGGGGGCGATGAACACTGAAGCTTTCTTT. Translation: CASSLAQGAMNTEAFF.

This clonotype occurred many times. As DNA, the CDR3 is TGTGCCAGCAGCCCGACGACTAGCGGGAGTGATGATGAGCAGTTCTTC. It encodes CASSPTTSGSDDEQFF. The gene calls are TRBV6-1 and TRBJ2-1; 12 bases line up with TRBD2. The CDR3 runs 16 residues. The germline gives CDR1 MNHNS, CDR2 SASEGT. V gave up 6 bases and J gave up 8 bases; unmatched junction bases: 11.

This clonotype was counted a few times. The chain employs TRBV11-2 and TRBJ2-6, with D unresolved. The V gene lost 5 bases and the J gene lost 2 bases, with 13 bases spanning the gap. The CDR3 extends over 16 amino acids. Germline CDR1 and CDR2: SGHAT and FQNNGV. CDR3 in DNA: TGTGCCAGCAGCCCCCTGGACCGTGCTGGGGCCAACGTCCTGACTTTC. Translated, it gives CASSPLDRAGANVLTF.

This clonotype was picked up many times. V and J are TRBV20-1 and TRBJ1-5; no clear D gene. Per the germline V gene, CDR1 is DFQATT and CDR2 is SNEGSKA (reference sequence). The CDR3 is 13 amino acids. Deletions cut 0 bases from V and 6 bases from J, with 9 bases between. In DNA, the CDR3 is TGCAGTGCTAGAGATCGGTACAGTCAGCCCCAGCATTTT. This encodes CSARDRYSQPQHF.

This clonotype appeared many times. The chain recombines TRBV29-1 with TRBJ2-2; 9 bases are shared with TRBD2. Looked up from germline, CDR1 is SQVTM and CDR2 is ANQGSEA. The J segment lost 3 bases and the V segment lost 8 bases, leaving 10 bases of the junction unmatched. This CDR3 region has 15 residues. In DNA form, the CDR3 reads TGCAGCACACTGGGAGCGGGAGGTGACACCGGGGAGCTGTTTTTT. Translation: CSTLGAGGDTGELFF.

This clonotype was found many times. The rearrangement uses TRBV11-1 and TRBJ2-1; TRBD1 is a possible D gene (7 bases). Germline CDR1 and CDR2: SGHAT and FQDESV (reference sequence). This CDR3 has 15 amino acids. Trimming stripped 2 bases from V and 8 bases from J, with 16 bases between. CDR3 residues: CASSLSIGGGDEQFF. The CDR3 bases are TGTGCCAGCAGCTTATCTATAGGAGGGGGCGATGAGCAGTTCTTC.

CDR3 amino acids: CASAPVSSYEQYF. The CDR3, as DNA: TGTGCCAGCGCTCCGGTAAGCTCCTACGAGCAGTACTTC. The chain is built from TRBV12-3 or TRBV12-4 and TRBJ2-7; D remains unclear. CDR3 size: 13 residues. V lost 8 bases and J lost 0, with 11 bases in between.

This clonotype has ten or more counts. The genes are TRBV7-9 and TRBJ2-7; D is perhaps TRBD2 (5 bases). The V end lost 5 bases, the J end lost 3 bases, and 14 bases lay between the germline ends. This CDR3 has 14 residues. Germline values: CDR1 SEHNR, CDR2 FQNEAQ (reference sequence). CDR3 in amino acids: CASSPRTEDYEQYF. CDR3 coding DNA: TGTGCCAGCAGCCCCCGGACTGAAGACTACGAGCAGTACTTC.